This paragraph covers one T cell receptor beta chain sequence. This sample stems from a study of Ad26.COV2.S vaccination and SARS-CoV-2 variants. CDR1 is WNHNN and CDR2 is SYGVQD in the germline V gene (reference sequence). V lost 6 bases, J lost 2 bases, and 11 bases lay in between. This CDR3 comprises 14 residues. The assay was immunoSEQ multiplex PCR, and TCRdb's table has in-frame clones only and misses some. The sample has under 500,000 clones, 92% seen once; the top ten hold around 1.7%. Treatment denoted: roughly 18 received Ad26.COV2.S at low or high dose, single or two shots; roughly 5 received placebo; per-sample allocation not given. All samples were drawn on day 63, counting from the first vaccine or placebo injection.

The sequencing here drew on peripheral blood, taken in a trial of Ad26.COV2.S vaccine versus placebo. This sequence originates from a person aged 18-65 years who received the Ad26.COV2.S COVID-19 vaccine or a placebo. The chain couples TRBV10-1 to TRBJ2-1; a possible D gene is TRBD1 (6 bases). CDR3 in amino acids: CASSRGVTYNEQFF. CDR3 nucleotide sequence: TGCGCCAGCAGCAGGGGAGTAACCTACAATGAGCAGTTCTTC.